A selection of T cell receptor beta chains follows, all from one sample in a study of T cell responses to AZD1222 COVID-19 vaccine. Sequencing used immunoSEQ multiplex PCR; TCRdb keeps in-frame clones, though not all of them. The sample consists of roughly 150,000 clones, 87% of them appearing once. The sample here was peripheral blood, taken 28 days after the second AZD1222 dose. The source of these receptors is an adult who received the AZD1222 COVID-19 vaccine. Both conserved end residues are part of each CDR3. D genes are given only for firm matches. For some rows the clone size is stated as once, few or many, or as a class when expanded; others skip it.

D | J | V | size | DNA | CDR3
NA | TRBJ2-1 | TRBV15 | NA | TGTGCCACCAGCAGAGATCGGGCGTCCAATGAGCAGTTCTTC | CATSRDRASNEQFF
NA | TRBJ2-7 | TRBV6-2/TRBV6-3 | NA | TGTGCCAGCAGTTATAGTCTCGGGGAGCAGTACTTC | CASSYSLGEQYF
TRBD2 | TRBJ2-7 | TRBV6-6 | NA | TGTGCCAGCAGTCCTGGGACTAGCGGGAGTGCCGGCTACGAGCAGTACTTC | CASSPGTSGSAGYEQYF
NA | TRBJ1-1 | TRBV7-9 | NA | TGTGCCAGCAGCTGGAGGGGGTCGAACACTGAAGCTTTCTTT | CASSWRGSNTEAFF
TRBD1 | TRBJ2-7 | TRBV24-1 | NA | TGTGCCACCAGTGACCGAAATCACCGGACAGGTGCTGAAGAGCAGTACTTC | CATSDRNHRTGAEEQYF
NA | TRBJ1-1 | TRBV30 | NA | TGTGCCTGGAATTTGGTTAGCCGGCTGAACACTGAAGCTTTCTTT | CAWNLVSRLNTEAFF
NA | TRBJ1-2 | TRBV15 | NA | TGTGCCACCAGCAGCGCCTGGGCAGGCGCCTCTAACTATGGCTACACCTTC | CATSSAWAGASNYGYTF
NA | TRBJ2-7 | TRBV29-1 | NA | TGCAGCGTTGCTGGGGCTCTAGGCTACGAGCAGTACTTC | CSVAGALGYEQYF
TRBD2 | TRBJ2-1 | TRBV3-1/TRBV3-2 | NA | TGTGCCAGCAGCCTGACTAGCGGGAGGGCCGATGAGCAGTTCTTC | CASSLTSGRADEQFF
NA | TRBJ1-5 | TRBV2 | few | TGTGCCAGCAGTCTAGACAGTCTCCCAGCCCAGCATTTT | CASSLDSLPAQHF
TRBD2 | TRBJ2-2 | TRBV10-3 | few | TGTGCCATCGGACTAGCGGGAGCGGCCGGGGAGCTGTTTTTT | CAIGLAGAAGELFF
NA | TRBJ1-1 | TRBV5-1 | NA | TGCGCCAGCAGCTTGGGAACAGGGTTCGTTCGGGATGCTTTCTTT | CASSLGTGFVRDAFF
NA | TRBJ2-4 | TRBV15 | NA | TGTGCCACCAGCAGAGTTGGCCAGAGATTTCCCAAAAACATTCAGTACTTC | CATSRVGQRFPKNIQYF
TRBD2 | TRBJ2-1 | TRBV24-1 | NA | TGTGCCACCAGTGAGCCCGGGACTAGCGGAGAGCAGTTCTTC | CATSEPGTSGEQFF
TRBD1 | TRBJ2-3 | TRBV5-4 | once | TGTGCCAGCGGGCCACGGACAGGGGCAGATACGCAGTATTTT | CASGPRTGADTQYF
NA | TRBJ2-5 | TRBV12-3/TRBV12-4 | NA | TGTGCCAGCAGGAGACGGCCCCAGGAGACCCAGTACTTC | CASRRRPQETQYF
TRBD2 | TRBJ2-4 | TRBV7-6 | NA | TGTGCCAGCAGCTCTATAGCGGGGACCATTCAGTACTTC | CASSSIAGTIQYF
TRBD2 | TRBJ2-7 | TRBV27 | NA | TGTGCCAGCCGGAGGGGACTAGCGGAATACGAGCAGTACTTC | CASRRGLAEYEQYF
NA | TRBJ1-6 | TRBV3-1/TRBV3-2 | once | TGTGCCAGCAGCCAAGATCAATCGGCGGCAGTAAATTCACCCCTCCACTTT | CASSQDQSAAVNSPLHF
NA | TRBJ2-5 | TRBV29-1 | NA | TGCAGCGTCGGGGATCAAGAGACCCAGTACTTC | CSVGDQETQYF
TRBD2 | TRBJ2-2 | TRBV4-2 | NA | TGTGCCAGCAGCCAAGAGAACCTAGCGGGTCCCGGGGAGCTGTTTTTT | CASSQENLAGPGELFF
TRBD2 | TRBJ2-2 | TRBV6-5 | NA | TGTGCCAGCAGTTACTCTCCCGGAGCGGGAGCCGGGGAGCTGTTTTTT | CASSYSPGAGAGELFF
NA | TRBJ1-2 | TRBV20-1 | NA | TGCAGTGCTAGTAGCCCGCCCCACTATGGCTACACCTTC | CSASSPPHYGYTF
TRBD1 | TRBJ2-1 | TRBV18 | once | TGTGCCAGCTCCGAACGCTCGACAGGGATAGATGAGCAGTTCTTC | CASSERSTGIDEQFF
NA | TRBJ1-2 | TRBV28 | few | TGTGCCAGCAGTGAACCCCCCGCAGGGGTCTATGGCTACACCTTC | CASSEPPAGVYGYTF
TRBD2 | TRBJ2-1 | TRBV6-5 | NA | TGTGCCAGCAGGGGGACTAGCGGGAAAAACCATGAGCAGTTCTTC | CASRGTSGKNHEQFF
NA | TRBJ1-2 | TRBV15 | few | TGTGCCACCAGCAGAGATAGTCAGGGGAGCTATGGCTACACCTTC | CATSRDSQGSYGYTF
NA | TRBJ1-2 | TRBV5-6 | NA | TGTGCCAGCAGCTTGGCCGGTAACCTCTATGGCTACACCTTC | CASSLAGNLYGYTF
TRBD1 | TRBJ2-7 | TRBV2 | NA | TGTGCCAGCAGTGTACAGGGGAGCTACGAGCAGTACTTC | CASSVQGSYEQYF
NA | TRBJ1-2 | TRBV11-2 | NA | TGTGCCAGCAGCCCAAACGAGGGAGAAAGGGGCGGCTACACCTTC | CASSPNEGERGGYTF
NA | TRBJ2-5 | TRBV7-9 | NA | TGTGCCAGCAGCTTAGGGGGACTGTACCAAGAGACCCAGTACTTC | CASSLGGLYQETQYF
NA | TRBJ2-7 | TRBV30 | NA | TGTGCCTGGACCAGGAGGGCTTCGAGCTCCTACGAGCAGTACTTC | CAWTRRASSSYEQYF
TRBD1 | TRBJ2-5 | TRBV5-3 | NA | TGTGCCAGAAGCTTGAACAGGGGACAAGAGACCCAGTACTTC | CARSLNRGQETQYF
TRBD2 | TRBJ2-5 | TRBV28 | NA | TGTGCCAGCAGGGGACTAGCGGGAGGGCCTGAGGAGACCCAGTACTTC | CASRGLAGGPEETQYF
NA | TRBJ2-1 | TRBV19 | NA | TGTGCCAGTAGGGAGGGCCGCTACAATGAGCAGTTCTTC | CASREGRYNEQFF
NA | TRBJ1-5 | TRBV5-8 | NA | TGTGCCAGCAGCTTCCTGGGTCCCCAGCCCCAGCATTTT | CASSFLGPQPQHF
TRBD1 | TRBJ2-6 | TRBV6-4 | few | TGTGCCAGCAGTGACTCTAGCAGGGGGAGTGGAGGGGCCAACGTCCTGACTTTC | CASSDSSRGSGGANVLTF
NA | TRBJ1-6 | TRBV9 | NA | TGTGCCAGCAGCGTAGGCCCGGGGTGGAATTCACCCCTCCACTTT | CASSVGPGWNSPLHF
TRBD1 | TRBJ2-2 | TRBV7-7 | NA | TGTGCGATCGGGACAGTAGGAGGAACCGGGGAGCTGTTTTTT | CAIGTVGGTGELFF
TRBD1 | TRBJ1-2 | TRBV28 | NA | TGTGCCAGCAGTTCGGGACAGGTCGGCTACACCTTC | CASSSGQVGYTF
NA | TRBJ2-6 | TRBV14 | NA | TGTGCCAGCAGCCTTGACCTTCCTGGGGCCAACGTCCTGACTTTC | CASSLDLPGANVLTF
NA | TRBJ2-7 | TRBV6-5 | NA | TGTGCCAGCGCTACCTACGAGCAGTACTTC | CASATYEQYF
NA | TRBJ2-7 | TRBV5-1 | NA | TGCGCCAGCAGCTTGATCACAGGTTCCTACGAGCAGTACTTC | CASSLITGSYEQYF
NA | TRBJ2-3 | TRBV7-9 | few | TGTGCCAGCAGCTTAGTCGGAGGCACAGATACGCAGTATTTT | CASSLVGGTDTQYF
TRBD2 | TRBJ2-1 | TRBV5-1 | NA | TGCGCCAGCAGCTTGGCAGCGGGAGGGGGCAATGAGCAGTTCTTC | CASSLAAGGGNEQFF
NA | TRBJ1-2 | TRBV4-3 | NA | TGCGCCAGCAGCCAAGGGCACGGGGACTATGGCTACACCTTC | CASSQGHGDYGYTF
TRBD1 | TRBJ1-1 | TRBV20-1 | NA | TGCAGTGCTCAGGGACAGACTGAAGCTTTCTTT | CSAQGQTEAFF
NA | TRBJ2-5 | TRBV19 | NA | TGTGCCAGTAGTATGACAGAGTGGGTTGAGACCCAGTACTTC | CASSMTEWVETQYF
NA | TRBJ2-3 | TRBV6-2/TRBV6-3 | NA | TGTGCCAGCAGTTCGACAGTGGATACGCAGTATTTT | CASSSTVDTQYF
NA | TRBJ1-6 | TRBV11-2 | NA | TGTGCCAGCTCGGGCTCCACATCTAATTCACCCCTCCACTTT | CASSGSTSNSPLHF
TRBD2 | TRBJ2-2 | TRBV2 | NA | TGTGCCAGCAGTGGGGGACTAGCGGGAAACACCGGGGAGCTGTTTTTT | CASSGGLAGNTGELFF
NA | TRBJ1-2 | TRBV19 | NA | TGTGCCAGTAGTAGTCCCCCCGACTATGGCTACACCTTC | CASSSPPDYGYTF
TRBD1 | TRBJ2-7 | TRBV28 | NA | TGTGCCAGCAGCGGACAGGGGGACGGCGGGATCTACGAGCAGTACTTC | CASSGQGDGGIYEQYF
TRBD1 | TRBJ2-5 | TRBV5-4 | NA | TGTGCCAGCAGCTTTCCAGGACAGGGGGCTTTCGGGGAGACCCAGTACTTC | CASSFPGQGAFGETQYF
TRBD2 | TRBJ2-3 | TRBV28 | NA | TGTGCCAGCGCAGGGACTAGCGGTAGCACAGATACGCAGTATTTT | CASAGTSGSTDTQYF
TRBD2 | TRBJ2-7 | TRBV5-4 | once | TGTGCCAGCAGCCAATCTAGCGGGAGGAGAGAGCAGTACTTC | CASSQSSGRREQYF
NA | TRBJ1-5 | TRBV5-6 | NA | TGTGCCAGCAGCTTGTGGCAGCAGAATCAGCCCCAGCATTTT | CASSLWQQNQPQHF
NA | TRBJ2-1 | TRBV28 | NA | TGTGCCAGCAGTTTATTCGGGGACTTTCCCTACAATGAGCAGTTCTTC | CASSLFGDFPYNEQFF
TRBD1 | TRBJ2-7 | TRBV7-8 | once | TGTGCCAGCAGCCCAAAGACAGGGAGCTCCTACGAGCAGTACTTC | CASSPKTGSSYEQYF